The rows below give T cell receptor beta chains drawn from one sample of a study of immune heterogeneity within non-small cell lung tumors. TCRdb recomputed calls from the multiplex PCR reads with MiXCR, one row per CDR3 protein. The data hold 9,500 to 12,000 distinct CDR3 sequences, with approximately 20% observed a single time. Sequenced sample: lung tumor tissue. These receptor sequences come from a man in his 60s with non-small cell lung cancer. CDR3s include the opening cysteine and the closing phenylalanine or tryptophan. A D gene is named only where the DNA matches it firmly. Size is stated for part of the rows, as once, few or many counts, or as a class when the clone is expanded.

v_call	d_call	j_call	clone_size	cdr3_nt	cdr3_aa
TRBV19	NA	TRBJ1-5	few	TGTGCCAGTAGTGAAAGGGACGGGACCAGCAATCAGCCCCAGCATTTT	CASSERDGTSNQPQHF
TRBV11-3	TRBD2	TRBJ2-1	NA	TGTGCCAGCAGCTTAGCGAGCGGGAGGGCCTACAATGAGCAGTTCTTC	CASSLASGRAYNEQFF
TRBV9	TRBD2	TRBJ2-3	medium-sized	TGTGCCAGCAGCGTAGCGGCAGGGCAAGCGGGAACAGATACGCAGTATTTT	CASSVAAGQAGTDTQYF
TRBV18	NA	TRBJ1-3	NA	TGTGCCAGCTCACCACCAGCTAACTCTGGAAACACCATATATTTT	CASSPPANSGNTIYF
TRBV12-3/TRBV12-4	NA	TRBJ1-6	medium-sized	TGTGCCAGCAGTTTAGGGGGCTATAATTCACCCCTCCACTTT	CASSLGGYNSPLHF
TRBV20-1	TRBD2	TRBJ2-5	many	TGCAGTGCTGGACTAGCGGGAGGGATAGAAGAGACCCAGTACTTC	CSAGLAGGIEETQYF
TRBV4-1	TRBD2	TRBJ2-5	many	TGCGCCAGCAGCCGACGATTTGGGGGGGGGGAGACCCAGTACTTC	CASSRRFGGGETQYF
TRBV18	NA	TRBJ2-2	NA	TGTGCCAGCTCACTTCGGGACACCGGGGAGCTGTTTTTT	CASSLRDTGELFF
TRBV3-1	TRBD1	TRBJ2-2	NA	TGTGCCAGCAGCCAAGCCGGGACAGGGGTTAGCGGGGAGCTGTTTTTT	CASSQAGTGVSGELFF
TRBV5-1	NA	TRBJ2-5	NA	TGCGCCAGCAGCTTGGGGCAGCTTGGGACCCAGTACTTC	CASSLGQLGTQYF
TRBV3-1	NA	TRBJ2-2	medium-sized	TGTGCCAGCAGCCGAGGGCACTCGAACACCGGGGAGCTGTTTTTT	CASSRGHSNTGELFF
TRBV18	NA	TRBJ1-1	few	TGTGCCAGCTCAGTTCAGACGGGAGTAAAGCACACTGAAGCTTTCTTT	CASSVQTGVKHTEAFF
TRBV7-9	TRBD2	TRBJ2-5	NA	TGTGCCAGCAGCTTAGGGAGGACGGGGGGAGAGACCCAGTACTTC	CASSLGRTGGETQYF
TRBV20-1	NA	TRBJ2-6	few	TGCAGTGCCTTCAGTGATTCTGGGGCCAACGTCCTGACTTTC	CSAFSDSGANVLTF
TRBV18	NA	TRBJ2-7	medium-sized	TGTGCCAGCTCACTCCAGAACAAGGACTACGAGCAGTACTTC	CASSLQNKDYEQYF
TRBV27	TRBD1	TRBJ2-3	medium-sized	TGTGCCAGCAGTTCCGGGACAGGGTATAGAACAGATACGCAGTATTTT	CASSSGTGYRTDTQYF
TRBV18	NA	TRBJ1-2	medium-sized	TGTGCCAGCTCACCGGGAGGAAACCCCAAATATGGCTACACCTTC	CASSPGGNPKYGYTF
TRBV20-1	NA	TRBJ1-1	NA	TGCAGTGCTAGAAACAGGGACCGGTCACCTTTTAAAGCTTTCTTT	CSARNRDRSPFKAFF
TRBV6-1	TRBD1	TRBJ1-4	medium-sized	TGTGCCAGCAGTGAATTCGGACAGGCCTGGGAAAAACTGTTTTTT	CASSEFGQAWEKLFF
TRBV7-2	TRBD2	TRBJ2-1	once	TGTGCCAGCAGCCCACTAGCGGGAGTGGGGGAAGGGCAGTTCTTC	CASSPLAGVGEGQFF
TRBV7-8	NA	TRBJ1-2	medium-sized	TGTGCCAGCAGCTTAGCTCGAGGAAACCATGGCTACACCTTC	CASSLARGNHGYTF
TRBV2	NA	TRBJ1-5	few	TGTGCCAGCAGCCGGACAGAGATTAGCAATCAGCCCCAGCATTTT	CASSRTEISNQPQHF
TRBV2	NA	TRBJ1-2	few	TGTGCCGGAAATAAAAGGGGCTACACCTTC	CAGNKRGYTF
TRBV4-2	TRBD1	TRBJ2-3	once	TGTGCCAGCAGCCAAGATTGGACAGGGAAGGATACGCAGTATTTT	CASSQDWTGKDTQYF
TRBV5-1	NA	TRBJ2-7	many	TGCGCCAGCAGCTTGCTCGACCTGGCCGAGCAGTACTTC	CASSLLDLAEQYF
TRBV12-3/TRBV12-4	NA	TRBJ1-2	medium-sized	TGTGCCAGCAGTTTTGCCGCCGCAGGGGTGGGTGGCTACACCTTC	CASSFAAAGVGGYTF
TRBV30	NA	TRBJ2-5	NA	TGTGCCTGGTCTCTAGCGAACCGAGAGACCCAGTACTTC	CAWSLANRETQYF